This T cell receptor beta chain was sequenced during a study of blood T cell repertoires in COVID-19. This CDR3 has 13 amino acids. CDR1 is SGHVS, CDR2 FQNEAQ, per germline. Trimming removed 7 bases at V and 9 bases at J, with 16 bases between. TCRdb keeps only in-frame clones here, not all; method: immunoSEQ multiplex PCR. Of 100,000 to 150,000 clones in the sample, approximately 85% were seen once. The sequence derives from a woman aged 80 or over with COVID-19, enrolled during active disease. The sequencing sample was made of peripheral blood. The chain combines TRBV7-8 with TRBJ2-1, with a tentative D call TRBD1 (6 bases). The CDR3 is CASTPGDPGEQFF. The CDR3 region has the DNA TGTGCCAGCACCCCAGGGGATCCCGGTGAGCAGTTCTTC.